Listed below are T cell receptor beta chains from one sample, sequenced in a study of blood T cell repertoires in COVID-19. Sequencing used immunoSEQ multiplex PCR; TCRdb keeps in-frame clones, though not all of them. The sample lists 90,000 to 120,000 clones; under 80% were seen once. The sample consisted of peripheral blood. These receptors were collected from a man aged 70 or older with active or convalescent COVID-19. The conserved cysteine and the conserved F or W are not part of the CDR3 here.

J: TRBJ1-1
V: TRBV18
length: 12
CDR3: ASSPPPGSTEAF

J: TRBJ1-5
V: TRBV19
length: 12
CDR3: ASSTDSTDQPQH

J: TRBJ1-1
V: TRBV6-6
length: 15
CDR3: ASSRGTGGDPNTEAF

J: TRBJ2-1
V: TRBV2
length: 15
CDR3: ASSALLAGGPRGEQF

J: TRBJ1-1
V: TRBV19
length: 9
CDR3: ASIGSTEAF

J: TRBJ1-1
V: TRBV7-6
length: 11
CDR3: ASSSRGGQPAF

J: TRBJ1-2
V: TRBV27
length: 13
CDR3: ASSLNTGGTWGYT

J: TRBJ1-1
V: TRBV7-9
length: 11
CDR3: ASSFKGGGEAF

J: TRBJ1-2
V: TRBV3-1/TRBV3-2
length: 10
CDR3: ASSRQGRGYT

J: TRBJ1-2
V: TRBV10-2
length: 13
CDR3: ASSEGQAPPYGYT

J: TRBJ2-3
V: TRBV9
length: 15
CDR3: ASSPNRGGPRGDTQY

J: TRBJ2-7
V: TRBV15
length: 13
CDR3: ATSRDGTSSYEQY

J: TRBJ1-1
V: TRBV2
length: 13
CDR3: ASRQRTQMNTEAF

J: TRBJ2-1
V: TRBV3-1/TRBV3-2
length: 10
CDR3: ASSQPQAPPV

J: TRBJ1-2
V: TRBV5-1
length: 12
CDR3: ASSPSGQDYGYT

J: TRBJ2-5
V: TRBV6-1
length: 11
CDR3: ASSDGYGETQY

J: TRBJ2-7
V: TRBV5-1
length: 14
CDR3: ASSFSSGGALYEQY

J: TRBJ1-2
V: TRBV28
length: 10
CDR3: ASSFQGEGYT

J: TRBJ1-5
V: TRBV6-2/TRBV6-3
length: 11
CDR3: ASSYGPNQPQH

J: TRBJ2-7
V: TRBV23-1
length: 12
CDR3: ASSQRDMAYEQY

J: TRBJ2-3
V: TRBV5-1
length: 13
CDR3: ASSPTDRGTDTQY

J: TRBJ2-5
V: TRBV9
length: 14
CDR3: ASSATGQGHLETQY

J: TRBJ1-1
V: TRBV5-1
length: 13
CDR3: ASSLASSGYTEAF

J: TRBJ1-6
V: TRBV5-1
length: 13
CDR3: ASSLAAAEDSPLH

J: TRBJ1-2
V: TRBV7-2
length: 12
CDR3: ASSSGWGNYGYT

J: TRBJ2-5
V: TRBV18
length: 12
CDR3: ASSRGQWGETQY

J: TRBJ1-6
V: TRBV28
length: 13
CDR3: ASTFTGGVNSPLH

J: TRBJ2-3
V: TRBV5-1
length: 12
CDR3: ASSFGRGTDTQY

J: TRBJ1-5
V: TRBV2
length: 12
CDR3: ASSANRDVEPQH

J: TRBJ2-2
V: TRBV7-3
length: 14
CDR3: ASSLTSEGGTGELF

J: TRBJ2-3
V: TRBV3-1/TRBV3-2
length: 14
CDR3: ASSRVGGAKPDTQY

J: TRBJ1-1
V: TRBV5-1
length: 9
CDR3: ASSRDRVAF